The 10 T cell receptor beta chains reported below all come from one sample, sequenced in a study of regulatory T cells in long-lasting Graves disease. Investigators prepared the TCR beta libraries by applying iRepertoire HTBI primers and Arm-PCR of CDR3 regions. In TCRdb, the multiplex PCR reads were re-called with MiXCR into one record per CDR3 protein. The data show fewer than 450,000 distinct CDR3 sequences, around 20% seen once. Time point indicated: persistent/refractory GD, antithyroid drugs over 5 years with positive TRAb. There was RNA extracted from PBMCs, and the TCR library was made from it. Sequencing used peripheral blood mononuclear cells (PBMCs), obtained when the disease was refractory, from a patient treated with antithyroid drugs. Receptors originate from a female donor with Graves disease.

This clonotype was counted only a few times. The V call is TRBV5-6, the J call TRBJ2-7; no clear D gene. The ends were cut back, 0 bases at V and 7 bases at J, with 20 bases in the middle. The CDR3 extends over 16 amino acids. Per germline, CDR1 SGHDT and CDR2 YYEEEE. CDR3 region: CASSLESRSPPAEQYF. CDR3 bases: TGTGCCAGCAGCTTGGAGAGCCGTTCCCCTCCTGCGGAGCAGTACTTC.

V usage is TRBV9 and J usage is TRBJ1-1, with D hard to call. Germline V gene lookup returns CDR1 SGDLS and CDR2 YYNGEE. The CDR3 contains 11 residues. V lost 7 bases to trimming and J lost 3 bases, with 7 bases between them. The CDR3 here is CASQPYTEAFF. The CDR3 coding sequence is TGTGCCAGCCAACCTTACACTGAAGCTTTCTTT.

The DNA of the CDR3 is TGCAGTGCTAGAGCTAGCGGGAACACCGGGGAGCTGTTTTTT. The encoded protein is CSARASGNTGELFF. The chain carries TRBV20-1 and TRBJ2-2; 7 bases agree with TRBD2. Germline trimming cut 1 base from V and 1 base from J; bases unmatched to any gene: 0. The CDR3 totals 14 residues. Germline lookup yields CDR1 DFQATT and CDR2 SNEGSKA (reference sequence).

In the case of this clonotype: A much larger clone lies a single base off, so this may be a read error. V usage is TRBV6-1 and J usage is TRBJ1-2; 8 nucleotides match TRBD1. CDR1 is MNHNS and CDR2 is SASEGT in the germline V gene. Unmatched junction bases numbered 6, after V lost 6 bases and J lost 6 bases. This CDR3 contains 13 residues. CDR3 amino acids: CASSPGGRDGYTF. CDR3 nucleotide sequence: TGTGCCAGCAGCCCAGGGGGCAGGGATGGCTACACCTTC.

The table lists this clonotype with a few counts. V and J are TRBV7-3 and TRBJ2-1; 7 bases are a match to TRBD2. Germline trimming cut 8 bases from V and 6 bases from J; bases unmatched to any gene: 10. Germline values: CDR1 SGHTA, CDR2 FQGTGA. CDR3 size: 14 residues. CDR3 protein: CASGTGTTRNEQFF. For the CDR3, the DNA is TGTGCCAGCGGAACCGGGACTACCCGCAATGAGCAGTTCTTC.

This sequence joins TRBV10-3 and TRBJ2-7; the D is unclear. This CDR3 spans 12 amino acids. Trimming removed 4 bases at V and 2 bases at J, with 6 bases between. Germline values: CDR1 ENHRY, CDR2 SYGVKD. The CDR3 sequence: CAISVNAYEQYF. The CDR3 DNA is TGTGCCATCAGTGTAAACGCCTACGAGCAGTACTTC.

This clonotype has only a few counts. V gene TRBV7-3 combines with J gene TRBJ2-2; D gene uncertain. The CDR3 runs 13 residues. Germline V gene lookup returns CDR1 SGHTA and CDR2 FQGTGA. The V and J ends lost 2 bases and 7 bases respectively, with 8 bases between them. In nucleotides, the CDR3 is TGTGCCAGCAGCTTAGAAGGCTTCGGGGAGCTGTTTTTT. Its translation is CASSLEGFGELFF.

This clonotype was seen a few times. This chain links TRBV6-9 with TRBJ2-7, with D perhaps TRBD1 or TRBD2 (7 bases each). The V end lost 3 bases, the J end lost 0 bases, and 21 bases lay between the germline ends. Germline CDR1 MNHGY, CDR2 SVAAGI. The CDR3 length is 18 residues. The CDR3 reads CASSYPLTGRGTSYEQYF. The DNA for the CDR3 is TGTGCCAGCAGTTACCCCCTGACAGGGCGGGGGACCTCCTACGAGCAGTACTTC.

The table lists this clonotype with many counts. The chain is built from TRBV7-9 and TRBJ2-7; D ambiguous. This CDR3 region has 13 residues. V was pared by 5 bases and J by 0 bases, with 8 bases between. Germline V gene data show CDR1 as SEHNR and CDR2 as FQNEAQ (reference sequence). The CDR3 nucleotides are TGTGCCAGCAGCCCCGAGAACTCCTACGAGCAGTACTTC. It is translated as CASSPENSYEQYF.

V and J are TRBV29-1 and TRBJ1-1; D is ambiguous. Trimming took off 4 bases at V and 3 bases at J, with 9 bases between the two ends. This CDR3 comprises 12 residues. Germline CDR1 reads SQVTM; CDR2 reads ANQGSEA. Here the CDR3 DNA reads TGCAGCGTTGGGTTCCTGGACACTGAAGCTTTCTTT. Translated: CSVGFLDTEAFF.